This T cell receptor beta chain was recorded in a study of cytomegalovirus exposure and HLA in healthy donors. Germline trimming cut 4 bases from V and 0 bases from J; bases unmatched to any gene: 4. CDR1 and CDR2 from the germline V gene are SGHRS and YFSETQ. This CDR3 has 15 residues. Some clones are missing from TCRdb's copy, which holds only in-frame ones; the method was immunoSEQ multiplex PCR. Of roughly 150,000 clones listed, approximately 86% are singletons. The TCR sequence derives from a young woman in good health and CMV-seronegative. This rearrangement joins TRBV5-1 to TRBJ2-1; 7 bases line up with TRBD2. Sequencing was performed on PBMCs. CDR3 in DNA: TGCGCCAGCAGCCGGCGGGAGCTCTCCTACAATGAGCAGTTCTTC. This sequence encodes CASSRRELSYNEQFF.